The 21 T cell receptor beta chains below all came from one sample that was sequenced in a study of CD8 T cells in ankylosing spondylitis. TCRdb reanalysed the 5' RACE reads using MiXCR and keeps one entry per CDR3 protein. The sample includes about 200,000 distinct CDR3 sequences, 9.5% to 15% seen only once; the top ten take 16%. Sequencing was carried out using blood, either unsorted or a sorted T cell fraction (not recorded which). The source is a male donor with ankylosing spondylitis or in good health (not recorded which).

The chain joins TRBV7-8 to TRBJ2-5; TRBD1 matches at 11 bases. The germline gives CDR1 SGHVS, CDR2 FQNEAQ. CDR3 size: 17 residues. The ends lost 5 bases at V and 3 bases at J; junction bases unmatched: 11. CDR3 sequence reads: CASSPRARTGGKETQYF. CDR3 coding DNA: TGTGCCAGCAGCCCGCGGGCTAGGACAGGGGGCAAAGAGACCCAGTACTTC.

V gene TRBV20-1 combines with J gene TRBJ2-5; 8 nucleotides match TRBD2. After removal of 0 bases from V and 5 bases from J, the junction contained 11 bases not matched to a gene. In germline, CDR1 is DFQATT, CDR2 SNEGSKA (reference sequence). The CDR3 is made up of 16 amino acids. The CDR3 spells CSARDLLFGTRETQYF. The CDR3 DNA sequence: TGCAGTGCTAGAGATTTATTGTTCGGGACTAGGGAGACCCAGTACTTC.

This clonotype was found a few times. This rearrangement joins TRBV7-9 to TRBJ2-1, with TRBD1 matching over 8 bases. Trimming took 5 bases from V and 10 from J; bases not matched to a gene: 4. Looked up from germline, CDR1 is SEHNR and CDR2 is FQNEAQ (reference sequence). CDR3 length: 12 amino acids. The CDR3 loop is CASSPDRGEQFF. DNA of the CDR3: TGTGCCAGCAGCCCCGACAGGGGCGAGCAGTTCTTC.

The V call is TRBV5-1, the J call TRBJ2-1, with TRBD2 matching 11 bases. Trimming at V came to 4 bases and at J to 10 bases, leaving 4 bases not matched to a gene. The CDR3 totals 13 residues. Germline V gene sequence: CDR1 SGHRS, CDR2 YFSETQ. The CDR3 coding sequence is TGCGCCAGCAGCCGACTAGCGGGAACAGAGCAGTTCTTC. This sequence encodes CASSRLAGTEQFF.

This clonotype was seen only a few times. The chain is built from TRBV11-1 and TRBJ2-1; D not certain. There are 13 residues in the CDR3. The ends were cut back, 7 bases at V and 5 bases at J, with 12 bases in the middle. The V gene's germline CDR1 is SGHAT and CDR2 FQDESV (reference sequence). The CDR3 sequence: CASTAGSNNEQFF. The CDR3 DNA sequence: TGTGCCAGCACCGCCGGATCTAACAATGAGCAGTTCTTC.

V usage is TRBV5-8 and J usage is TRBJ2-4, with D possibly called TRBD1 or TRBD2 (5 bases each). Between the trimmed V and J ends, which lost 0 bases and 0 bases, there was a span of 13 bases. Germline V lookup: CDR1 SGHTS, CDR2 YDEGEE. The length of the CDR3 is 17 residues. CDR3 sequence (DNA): TGTGCCAGCAGCTTGGCCTCAATGGGGGTAGCCAAAAACATTCAGTACTTC. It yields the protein CASSLASMGVAKNIQYF.

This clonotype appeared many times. The CDR3, as DNA: TGCGCCAGCAGCCATGTCGTTCCCGGGACAGGTAACACTGAAGCTTTCTTT. Its protein is CASSHVVPGTGNTEAFF. The chain uses TRBV4-1 and TRBJ1-1, with 8 bases that match TRBD1. The germline CDR1 and CDR2 sequences are MGHRA and YSYEKL. With 3 bases clipped from V and 2 bases from J, the junction kept 11 bases outside the gene matches. The CDR3 has 17 residues.

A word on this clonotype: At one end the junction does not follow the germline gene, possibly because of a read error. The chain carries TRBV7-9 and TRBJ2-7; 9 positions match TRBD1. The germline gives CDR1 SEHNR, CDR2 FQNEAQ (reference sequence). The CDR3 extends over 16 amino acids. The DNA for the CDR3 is TGTGACAGCAGCTTACATCGGGACAGGGTGATCTACGAGCAGTACTTC. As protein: CDSSLHRDRVIYEQYF.

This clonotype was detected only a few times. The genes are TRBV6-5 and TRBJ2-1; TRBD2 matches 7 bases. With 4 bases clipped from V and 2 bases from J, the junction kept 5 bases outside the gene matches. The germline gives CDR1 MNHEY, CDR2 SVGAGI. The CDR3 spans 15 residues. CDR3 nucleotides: TGTGCCAGCAGTTCTGGGGCGGGAGCCTACAATGAGCAGTTCTTC. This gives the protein CASSSGAGAYNEQFF.

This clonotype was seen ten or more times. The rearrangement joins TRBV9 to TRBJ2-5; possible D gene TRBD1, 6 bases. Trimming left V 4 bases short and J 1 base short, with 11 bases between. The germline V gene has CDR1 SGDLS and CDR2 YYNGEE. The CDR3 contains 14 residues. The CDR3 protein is CASSPQTGQETQYF. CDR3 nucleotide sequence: TGTGCCAGCAGCCCTCAGACAGGCCAAGAGACCCAGTACTTC.

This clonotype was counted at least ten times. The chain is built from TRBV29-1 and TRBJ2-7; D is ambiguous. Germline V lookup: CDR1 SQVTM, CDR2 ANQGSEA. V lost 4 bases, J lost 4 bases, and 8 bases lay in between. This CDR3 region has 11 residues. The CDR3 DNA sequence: TGCAGCGTTGTTGAGCATTACGAGCAGTACTTC. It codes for CSVVEHYEQYF.

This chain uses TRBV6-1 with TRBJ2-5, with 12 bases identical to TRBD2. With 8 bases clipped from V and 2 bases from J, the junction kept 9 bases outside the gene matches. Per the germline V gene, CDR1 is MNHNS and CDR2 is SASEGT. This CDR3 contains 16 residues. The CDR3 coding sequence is TGTGCCAGCGGACTAGCGGGACTAAAGTTTCAAGAGACCCAGTACTTC. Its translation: CASGLAGLKFQETQYF.

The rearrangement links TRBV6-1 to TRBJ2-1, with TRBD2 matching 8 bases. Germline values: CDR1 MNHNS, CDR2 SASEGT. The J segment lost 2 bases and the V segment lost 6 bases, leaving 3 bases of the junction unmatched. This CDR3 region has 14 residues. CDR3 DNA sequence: TGTGCCAGCAGCAGCGGGAGCCCCTACAATGAGCAGTTCTTC. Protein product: CASSSGSPYNEQFF.

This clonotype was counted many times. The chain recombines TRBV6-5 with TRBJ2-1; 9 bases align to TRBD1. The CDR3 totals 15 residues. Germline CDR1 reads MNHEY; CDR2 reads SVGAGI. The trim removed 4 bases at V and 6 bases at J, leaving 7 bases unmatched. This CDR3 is CASSSDATGGNEQFF. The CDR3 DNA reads TGTGCCAGCAGTTCCGATGCGACAGGGGGCAATGAGCAGTTCTTC.

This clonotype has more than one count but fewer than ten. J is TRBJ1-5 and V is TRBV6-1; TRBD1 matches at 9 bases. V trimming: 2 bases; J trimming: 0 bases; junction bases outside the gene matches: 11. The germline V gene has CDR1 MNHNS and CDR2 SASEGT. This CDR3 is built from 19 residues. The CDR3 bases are TGTGCCAGCAGTGAATTGGGCGGACAGGGGTTTTATAGCAATCAGCCCCAGCATTTT. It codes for CASSELGGQGFYSNQPQHF.

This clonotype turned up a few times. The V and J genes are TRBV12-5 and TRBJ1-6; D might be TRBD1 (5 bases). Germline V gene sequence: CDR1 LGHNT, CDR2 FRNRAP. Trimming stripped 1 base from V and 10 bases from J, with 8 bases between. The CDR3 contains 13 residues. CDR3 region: CASGLGRVSPLHF. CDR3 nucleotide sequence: TGTGCTAGTGGTTTGGGCAGGGTGTCACCCCTCCACTTT. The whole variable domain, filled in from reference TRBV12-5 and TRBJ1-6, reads DARVTQTPRHKVTEMGQEVTMRCQPILGHNTVFWYRQTMMQGLELLAYFRNRAPLDDSGMPKDRFSAEMPDATLATLKIQPSEPRDSAVYFCASGLGRVSPLHFGNGTRLTVT.

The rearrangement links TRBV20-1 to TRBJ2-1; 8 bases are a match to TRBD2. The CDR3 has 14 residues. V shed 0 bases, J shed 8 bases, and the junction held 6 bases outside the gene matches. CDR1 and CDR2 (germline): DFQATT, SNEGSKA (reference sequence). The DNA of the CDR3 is TGCAGTGCTAGAGATCTACGGGAGGGCCATGAGCAGTTCTTC. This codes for CSARDLREGHEQFF.

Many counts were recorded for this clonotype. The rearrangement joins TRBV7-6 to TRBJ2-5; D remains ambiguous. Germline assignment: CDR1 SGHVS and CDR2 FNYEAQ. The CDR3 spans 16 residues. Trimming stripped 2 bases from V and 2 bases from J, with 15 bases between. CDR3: CASSLSGQIRQETQYF. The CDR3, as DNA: TGTGCCAGCAGCTTATCCGGTCAGATTCGACAAGAGACCCAGTACTTC.

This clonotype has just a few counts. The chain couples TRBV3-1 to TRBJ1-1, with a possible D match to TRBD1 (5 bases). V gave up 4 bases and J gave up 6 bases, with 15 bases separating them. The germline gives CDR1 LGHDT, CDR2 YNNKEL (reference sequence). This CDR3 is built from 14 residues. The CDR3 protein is CASSLGAVIAEAFF. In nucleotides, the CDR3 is TGTGCCAGCAGCCTCGGGGCGGTCATTGCTGAAGCTTTCTTT. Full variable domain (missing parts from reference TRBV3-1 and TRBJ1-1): DTAVSQTPKYLVTQMGNDKSIKCEQNLGHDTMYWYKQDSKKFLKIMFSYNNKELIINETVPNRFSPKSPDKAHLNLHINSLELGDSAVYFCASSLGAVIAEAFFGQGTRLTVV.

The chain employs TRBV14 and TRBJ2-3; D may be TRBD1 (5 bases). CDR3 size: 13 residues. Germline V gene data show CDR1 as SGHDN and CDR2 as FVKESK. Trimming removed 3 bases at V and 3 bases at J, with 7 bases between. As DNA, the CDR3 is TGTGCCAGCAGCCATTCAGGGACAGATACGCAGTATTTT. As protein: CASSHSGTDTQYF.

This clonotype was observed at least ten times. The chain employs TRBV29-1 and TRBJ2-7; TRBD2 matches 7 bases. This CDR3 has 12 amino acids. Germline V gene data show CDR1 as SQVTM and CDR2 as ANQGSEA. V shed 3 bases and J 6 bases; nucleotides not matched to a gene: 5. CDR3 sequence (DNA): TGCAGCGTTGAGGGCAGGGAGGGCGAGCAGTACTTC. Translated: CSVEGREGEQYF.